The rows below give T cell receptor beta chains drawn from one sample of a study of T cells in Graves' hyperthyroidism and ophthalmopathy. TCRdb reprocessed the multiplex PCR reads via MiXCR and lists one record per CDR3 protein. Among around 580,000 distinct CDR3 sequences listed, roughly 50% were seen once. Sequencing was done on a sample of peripheral blood or thyroid tissue (not recorded which). The receptor set was obtained from a woman under 30 with Graves' hyperthyroidism. Each CDR3 is given with its conserved first and last residue. The D gene is left open where the match is weak. Only part of the rows carry a size: once, few, many, or a class if the clone is expanded.

D gene,clone size,J gene,V gene,CDR3 DNA,CDR3 protein
NA,many,TRBJ2-5,TRBV12-3/TRBV12-4,TGTGCCAGCAGCTCCTCCCTAGCTCAAGAGACCCAGTACTTC,CASSSSLAQETQYF
NA,once,TRBJ1-2,TRBV24-1,TGTGCCACCAGTGAGCGCCCCGGGACAGGCTACACCTTC,CATSERPGTGYTF
TRBD2,many,TRBJ2-7,TRBV6-2/TRBV6-3,TGTGCCAGCAGTTATCCTGGGGGGACTACCGAGCAGTACTTC,CASSYPGGTTEQYF
NA,NA,TRBJ1-4,TRBV2,TGTGCCAGCAGTCCGAGAAGAGCGGAGGGGCTCGACGAAAAACTGTTTTTT,CASSPRRAEGLDEKLFF
NA,NA,TRBJ2-2,TRBV14,TGTGCCAGCAGACTGGGGGAGGTGGACACCGGGGAGCTGTTTTTT,CASRLGEVDTGELFF
NA,many,TRBJ1-5,TRBV5-6,TGTGCCAGCAGCTTGTTTCCCCTTTGGGGCAGGGAGGTTAGCAATCAGCCCCAGCATTTT,CASSLFPLWGREVSNQPQHF
NA,NA,TRBJ2-7,TRBV27,TGTGCCAGCGGAGCGGTCGACGAGCAGTACTTC,CASGAVDEQYF
TRBD1,NA,TRBJ1-2,TRBV29-1,TGCAGCGTTGACGTCCGGGACAGGAGATATGGCTACACCTTC,CSVDVRDRRYGYTF
TRBD1,few,TRBJ2-2,TRBV29-1,TGCAGCGTTGAAGGGTCGGGACAGGGGATTAGGGAGCTGTTTTTT,CSVEGSGQGIRELFF
NA,NA,TRBJ2-5,TRBV3-1,TGTGCCAGCAGCCAAGCAGTAGTGACTCTCGAAGTAGAGACCCAGTACTTC,CASSQAVVTLEVETQYF
NA,NA,TRBJ1-1,TRBV12-3/TRBV12-4,TGTGCCAGCAGTTTTTCGAAAGGGGTTATGGCTTTCTTT,CASSFSKGVMAFF
NA,NA,TRBJ1-2,TRBV20-1,TGCAGTGCCAGCAGCTATGCACGGACCCTCTATGGCTACACCTTC,CSASSYARTLYGYTF
TRBD1,many,TRBJ2-7,TRBV7-9,TGTGCCAGCAGCTTAGCCGGGACAGTCTCGAGCGAGCAGTACTTC,CASSLAGTVSSEQYF
NA,NA,TRBJ1-2,TRBV25-1,TGTGCCAGCAGTGCACCCGGGTTCTACACCTTC,CASSAPGFYTF
TRBD2,NA,TRBJ2-7,TRBV27,TGTGCCAGCATGTTAGCGGGAGAAGGATCCTACGAGCAGTACTTC,CASMLAGEGSYEQYF
TRBD1,NA,TRBJ2-1,TRBV20-1,TGCAGTGCCACGCCGACAGGGCTTGGAAATGAGCAGTTCTTC,CSATPTGLGNEQFF
NA,NA,TRBJ2-1,TRBV7-2,TGTGCCAGCAGCTTAGTTGCCCCCGCTGGGCAGTTCTTC,CASSLVAPAGQFF
NA,many,TRBJ2-2,TRBV4-2,TGTGCCAGCAGCCAAGAGTCTGGCTTTGGGGAGCTGTTTTTT,CASSQESGFGELFF
TRBD1,NA,TRBJ1-1,TRBV20-1,TGCAGTGCTGAAACAGGGGACGAACTCGAAGCTTTCTTT,CSAETGDELEAFF
TRBD1,many,TRBJ1-2,TRBV7-6,TGTGCCAGCAGCCTAGCCGGGACAGGGGATGGCTACACCTTC,CASSLAGTGDGYTF
NA,many,TRBJ2-7,TRBV4-1,TGCGCCAGCAGCCAAGTATGGTCTAGCGAGACCTACGAGCAGTACTTC,CASSQVWSSETYEQYF
NA,NA,TRBJ2-5,TRBV7-3,TGTGCCAGCATCCGAGGGTGGGACCAAGAGACCCAGTACTTC,CASIRGWDQETQYF
NA,many,TRBJ1-2,TRBV2,TGTGCCACAAGGACAGAACACTATGGCTACACCTTC,CATRTEHYGYTF
NA,many,TRBJ1-5,TRBV7-2,TGTGCCAGCAGCCCTTACAATCAGCCCCAGCATTTT,CASSPYNQPQHF
NA,many,TRBJ1-2,TRBV15,TGTGCCACCAGCAGAGATCTGGCCGCAGGGAACTATGGCTACACCTTC,CATSRDLAAGNYGYTF
NA,few,TRBJ1-6,TRBV18,TGTGCCAGCTCCGCGGACGGGAATTCACCCCTCCACTTT,CASSADGNSPLHF
NA,NA,TRBJ2-2,TRBV2,TGTGCCAGCAGTGAAGGGACAGACACCGGGGAGCTGTTTTTT,CASSEGTDTGELFF
NA,NA,TRBJ2-2,TRBV5-1,TGCGCCAGCAGCTTGGTTCCAGGGGCAGGAGCGAACACCGGGGAGCTGTTTTTT,CASSLVPGAGANTGELFF
NA,NA,TRBJ1-1,TRBV5-1,TGCGCCAGCAGCTGGGACGGATTGAACACTGAAGCTTTCTTT,CASSWDGLNTEAFF
NA,many,TRBJ1-1,TRBV15,TGTGCCACCAAGACCGCAGAGCACACTGAAGCTTTCTTT,CATKTAEHTEAFF
TRBD2,few,TRBJ2-7,TRBV10-3,TGTGCCAGTTCGGGGGCTAGCGGGAGTAGTGAGCAGTACTTC,CASSGASGSSEQYF
TRBD1,once,TRBJ1-1,TRBV29-1,TGCAGCGTTGTAGGGGGCGGGACAGCCGGTGGTGGCACTGAAGCTTTCTTT,CSVVGGGTAGGGTEAFF
NA,NA,TRBJ1-1,TRBV10-3,TGTGCCATCAGTGAGTCGCGGGATCAGGAGAACACTGAAGCTTTCTTT,CAISESRDQENTEAFF
TRBD1,many,TRBJ1-2,TRBV29-1,TGCAGCGTGTTCCCGGGACAGGGGAACTATGGCTACACCTTC,CSVFPGQGNYGYTF
TRBD2,NA,TRBJ2-5,TRBV15,TGTGCCACCAGCAGAGGTGGACTAGCGGTACAAGAGACCCAGTACTTC,CATSRGGLAVQETQYF
NA,NA,TRBJ2-5,TRBV10-3,TGTGCCATCAGTGGGGAACAGGAGACCCAGTACTTC,CAISGEQETQYF
NA,many,TRBJ1-2,TRBV25-1,TGTGCCAGCAGTGACCCCAACAGGGACGGCATCTATGGCTACACCTTC,CASSDPNRDGIYGYTF
NA,NA,TRBJ2-5,TRBV20-1,TGCAGTGCCTGGGGCGGGACCTCACGTGAGACCCAGTACTTC,CSAWGGTSRETQYF
TRBD1,many,TRBJ1-5,TRBV29-1,TGCAGCGTGATTATTGGGACAGGGCTTCGACAGCCCCAGCATTTT,CSVIIGTGLRQPQHF
NA,many,TRBJ2-2,TRBV10-2,TGCGCCAGCAGCTCGGCAGACAACACCGGGGAGCTGTTTTTT,CASSSADNTGELFF
TRBD1,NA,TRBJ1-1,TRBV20-1,TGCAGTGCTAGAGGCGTGACAGGGAGTGAAGCTTTCTTT,CSARGVTGSEAFF
NA,many,TRBJ2-5,TRBV11-3,TGTGCCAGCACCTCTGGGGGAGAGACCCAGTACTTC,CASTSGGETQYF
NA,NA,TRBJ2-1,TRBV15,TGTGCCACCAGCAGAAGGTGGAATGAGCAGTTCTTC,CATSRRWNEQFF
NA,many,TRBJ1-1,TRBV7-6,TGTGCCAGCAGCTTCAGACAAGACACTGAAGCTTTCTTT,CASSFRQDTEAFF
TRBD2,many,TRBJ2-2,TRBV6-4,TGTGCCAGCAGTGCAGGACTAGACACCGGGGAGCTGTTTTTT,CASSAGLDTGELFF
TRBD2,many,TRBJ2-5,TRBV11-2,TGTGCCAGCAGCCGGGGAGCGGGAGCTGAGACCCAGTACTTC,CASSRGAGAETQYF
NA,many,TRBJ2-7,TRBV19,TGTGCCAGTAGGAGCCTAGCAGATCACTACGAGCAGTACTTC,CASRSLADHYEQYF
TRBD1,once,TRBJ1-2,TRBV11-2,TGTGCCAGCAGCGTTACAGGGGGCTGGGGCTATGGCTACACCTTC,CASSVTGGWGYGYTF
NA,NA,TRBJ2-2,TRBV9,TGTGCCAGCAGCGTAGCACCGGCGGCCCACGGGGCGACCGGGGAGCTGTTTTTT,CASSVAPAAHGATGELFF
NA,NA,TRBJ2-6,TRBV18,TGTGCCAGCTCACCACAGTCGGCGGGGGCCAACGTCCTGACTTTC,CASSPQSAGANVLTF
NA,NA,TRBJ1-5,TRBV18,TGTGCCAGCTCACGATGGCACGGTGATAGCAATCAGCCCCAGCATTTT,CASSRWHGDSNQPQHF
TRBD2,few,TRBJ2-1,TRBV24-1,TGTGCCACCAGTGACCCAGCGGGAAGAGATGAGCAGTTCTTC,CATSDPAGRDEQFF
NA,NA,TRBJ1-2,TRBV5-1,TGCGCCAGCAGCTCCACTGGGCATGGCTACACCTTC,CASSSTGHGYTF
TRBD2,many,TRBJ2-7,TRBV6-2/TRBV6-3,TGTGCCAGCAGTTACCCGCAGCGGGAAAACGAGCAGTACTTC,CASSYPQRENEQYF
NA,many,TRBJ1-5,TRBV4-1,TGCGCCAGCAGCCAGGGATCAGGGGTTCAGCCCCAGCATTTT,CASSQGSGVQPQHF